The entry below gives a single T cell receptor beta chain sequence along with its context. The antigen is unknown. The source of the sample is a study of identical twins. One entry per CDR3 protein, called by TCRdb with MiXCR from the 5' RACE reads. The table shows 1.5 million or so distinct CDR3 sequences, with 32% occurring only once. This CDR3 has 15 residues. Losses at the gene ends were 3 bases for V and 7 bases for J; bases not matched to a gene: 13. Germline V lookup: CDR1 SGHRS, CDR2 YFSETQ. General study points: For monozygotic twins, models underestimated out-of-frame TCR alpha sharing.

The clonotype was recovered from a newborn girl in good health. This sequence joins TRBV5-1 and TRBJ2-7, with TRBD2 matching over 7 bases. Sample: cord blood. This chain's CDR3 is CASSSTSAKASEQYF. The CDR3 bases are TGCGCCAGCAGCTCTACTAGCGCTAAAGCAAGTGAGCAGTACTTC. Together with reference TRBV5-1 and TRBJ2-7, the CDR3 gives the full variable domain: KAGVTQTPRYLIKTRGQQVTLSCSPISGHRSVSWYQQTPGQGLQFLFEYFSETQRNKGNFPGRFSGRQFSNSRSEMNVSTLELGDSALYLCASSSTSAKASEQYFGPGTRLTVT.